This is a list of T cell receptor beta chains from one sample in a study of preoperative IRX-2 immunotherapy in early breast cancer. TCRdb's copy holds only in-frame clones and misses some; the assay was immunoSEQ multiplex PCR. The sample has about 23,000 clones, 85% to 90% seen once. The material was tumor tissue, obtained after IRX-2 immunotherapy. The receptors were gathered from a human donor with breast cancer. The conserved cysteine and the conserved F or W are not part of the CDR3 here. Fields, in order: D gene, V gene, J gene, clone size, CDR3 length, CDR3 protein. The D gene is left open where the match is weak. Clone size appears in some rows only: once, few, many, or a class for an expanded clone.

D: .; V: TRBV7-6; J: TRBJ1-3; size: .; length: 13; CDR3: ASSPTSDSGNTIY
D: .; V: TRBV10-3; J: TRBJ1-2; size: .; length: 13; CDR3: AISDRTARNYGYT
D: TRBD2; V: TRBV27; J: TRBJ2-2; size: few; length: 16; CDR3: ASSFSGLAGVNTGELF
D: .; V: TRBV15; J: TRBJ2-3; size: once; length: 12; CDR3: ATSWATQADTQY
D: .; V: TRBV10-1; J: TRBJ2-3; size: once; length: 13; CDR3: ASSARGGSTDTQY
D: .; V: TRBV11-2; J: TRBJ1-2; size: .; length: 14; CDR3: ASSFPGDQHGYGYT
D: .; V: TRBV5-8; J: TRBJ2-5; size: .; length: 13; CDR3: ASSPWLGGGETQY
D: .; V: TRBV6-6; J: TRBJ1-2; size: .; length: 10; CDR3: ASSYVGEGYT
D: .; V: TRBV29-1; J: TRBJ1-2; size: .; length: 10; CDR3: SVEGSGYGYT
D: .; V: TRBV28; J: TRBJ1-2; size: .; length: 11; CDR3: ASSLVGPYGYT
D: TRBD1; V: TRBV5-1; J: TRBJ2-3; size: .; length: 15; CDR3: ASSPGTGRTHTDTQY
D: TRBD2; V: TRBV6-5; J: TRBJ2-7; size: .; length: 11; CDR3: ASSSGTTYEQY
D: .; V: TRBV6-1; J: TRBJ1-2; size: .; length: 12; CDR3: ASSEVMENYGYT
D: TRBD1; V: TRBV18; J: TRBJ1-4; size: .; length: 13; CDR3: ASSPPGQGIEKLF
D: .; V: TRBV6-5; J: TRBJ1-5; size: .; length: 13; CDR3: ASRPTGTVGQPQH
D: .; V: TRBV7-9; J: TRBJ2-1; size: .; length: 9; CDR3: ASSLVQEQF
D: TRBD2; V: TRBV6-6; J: TRBJ2-5; size: .; length: 14; CDR3: ASSYSPSGSSETQY
D: .; V: TRBV10-1; J: TRBJ2-1; size: .; length: 9; CDR3: ASSDGGEQF
D: TRBD2; V: TRBV6-1; J: TRBJ2-7; size: .; length: 10; CDR3: ASRGLPGEQY
D: .; V: TRBV19; J: TRBJ2-7; size: .; length: 11; CDR3: ASSSQGGHEQY
D: .; V: TRBV28; J: TRBJ1-4; size: .; length: 12; CDR3: ASSRGAANEKLF
D: .; V: TRBV14; J: TRBJ2-7; size: .; length: 11; CDR3: ASSPDSIYEQY